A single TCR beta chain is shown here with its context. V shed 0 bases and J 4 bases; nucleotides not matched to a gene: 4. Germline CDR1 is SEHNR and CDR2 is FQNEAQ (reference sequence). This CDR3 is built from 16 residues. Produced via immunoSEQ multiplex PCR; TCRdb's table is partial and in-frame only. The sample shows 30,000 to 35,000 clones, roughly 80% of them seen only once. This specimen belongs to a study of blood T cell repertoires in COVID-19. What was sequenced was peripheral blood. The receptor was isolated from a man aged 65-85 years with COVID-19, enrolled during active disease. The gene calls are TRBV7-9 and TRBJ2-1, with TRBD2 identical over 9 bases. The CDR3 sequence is CASSLALAGTYNEQFF. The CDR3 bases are TGTGCCAGCAGCTTAGCCCTAGCGGGAACTTACAATGAGCAGTTCTTC.